The clone carrying this T cell receptor beta chain has only a few counts. This sample is part of a study of T cell changes during pregnancy in multiple sclerosis. Clones were sequenced by immunoSEQ multiplex PCR, and TCRdb holds only the in-frame ones, with some missing. Of roughly 44,000 clones in the sample, around 89% were seen once. Sequencing was performed on CD8+ T cells from peripheral blood mononuclear cells, taken after pregnancy. This sequence was found in a female donor in good health, enrolled as a control in a pregnancy study.

Here the CDR3 reads CASSIDATVNTEAFF. CDR3 DNA: TGTGCCAGTAGTATAGACGCGACAGTGAACACTGAAGCTTTCTTT. J is TRBJ1-1 and V is TRBV19, with a tentative D call TRBD1 (5 bases). The V gene lost 0 bases and the J gene lost 0 bases, with 8 bases spanning the gap. Germline-derived CDR1 and CDR2 are LNHDA and SQIVND (reference sequence). The CDR3 is 15 residues long.